Below, 23 T cell receptor beta chains from the same sample are listed, as sequenced in a study of tumor-infiltrating lymphocytes in primary liver carcinoma. Co-extracted RNA and DNA came from roughly 20-30 mg of unsorted bulk tissue. Priming with a constant-region primer yielded TCR beta cDNA from roughly 490 ng total RNA. Three nested multiplex PCR rounds of slightly modified ARM-PCR generated TCR beta libraries. For around 10 cycles apiece, the opening two PCR rounds ran with TRBV1-TRBV30 forward primers and a C-beta reverse primer. TCRdb passed the multiplex PCR reads through MiXCR, listing each CDR3 protein once. The sample lists under 200,000 distinct CDR3 sequences; around four fifths were seen once. The sample taken for sequencing was tumor tissue from primary liver carcinoma. The receptors originated from a middle-aged man with primary liver carcinoma and hepatitis B virus infection.

In the case of this clonotype: The junction departs from the called germline gene at one end, perhaps through a read error. This chain joins TRBV29-1 and TRBJ2-2, with 8 nucleotides matching TRBD2. Germline values: CDR1 SQVTM, CDR2 ANQGSEA. The CDR3 is 13 residues long. Here the CDR3 DNA reads TGCAGCGTTGGACTAGCGAGGACCGGGAAGCTGTTTTTT. Its protein product is CSVGLARTGKLFF.

About this clonotype itself: A read error may account for a junction end that differs from germline. CDR3 sequence (DNA): TGTGGCGTTACCCCGATAGGGCTCCACGAGCAGTACTTC. As protein: CGVTPIGLHEQYF. V is TRBV29-1 and J is TRBJ2-7; D unclear. The CDR3 runs to 13 residues. The germline gives CDR1 SQVTM, CDR2 ANQGSEA.

Details on this clonotype: The conserved phenylalanine or tryptophan normally closing the CDR3 is absent here, so this likely arose from a read error. This chain connects TRBV28 to TRBJ1-2, with 8 bases matching TRBD1. This CDR3 region has 13 residues. CDR1 MDHEN and CDR2 SYDVKM come from the germline V gene. The J segment lost 8 bases and the V segment lost 6 bases, leaving 8 bases of the junction unmatched. CDR3 sequence: CASSPQGVEGYTL. In nucleotides, the CDR3 is TGTGCCAGCAGCCCACAGGGGGTAGAGGGCTACACCTTA.

Details on this clonotype: The junction departs from the called germline gene at one end, perhaps through a read error. This chain connects TRBV12-3 or TRBV12-4 to TRBJ2-3; possibly TRBD2 for D (5 bases). CDR3 length equals 15 residues. CDR3 amino acids: CANSSDWTVGNTQYF. CDR3 nucleotides: TGTGCCAACAGTTCCGACTGGACTGTTGGGAATACGCAGTATTTT.

Regarding this clonotype: A read error may account for a junction end that differs from germline. V gene TRBV6-5 combines with J gene TRBJ1-2, with 7 bases lining up with TRBD1. Per the germline V gene, CDR1 is MNHEY and CDR2 is SVGAGI. The CDR3 contains 14 residues. CDR3 nucleotide sequence: TGTGCCAGCAGATCGTTCAGGGGGGACTATGGGTACACCTTC. As protein: CASRSFRGDYGYTF.

Concerning this clonotype: One end of the junction is discordant with germline, which a read error may explain. V and J are TRBV6-2 or TRBV6-3 and TRBJ2-1; 7 bases align to TRBD1. The CDR3 runs 13 residues. Germline V gives CDR1 MNHEY, CDR2 SVGEGT. CDR3 coding DNA: TGTGCCAGCGGACAGGTCCCAGGGTGTGAGCAGTTATTC. Translated, it gives CASGQVPGCEQLF.

Note on this clonotype: Likely a read error: the CDR3 ends without its conserved phenylalanine or tryptophan. This chain uses TRBV6-6 with TRBJ2-7; D uncertain. Germline CDR1 is MNHNY and CDR2 is SVGAGI (reference sequence). The CDR3 runs 14 residues. The CDR3 DNA follows: TGTGCCAGCAGTTTTACGGGTTCCTCCTACGAACAGTACTTA. Translating gives CASSFTGSSYEQYL.

Concerning this clonotype: The germline gene is not matched at one end of the junction; a read error may be the cause. The rearrangement joins TRBV6-1 to TRBJ2-6; TRBD1 or TRBD2 may be the D gene (5 bases each). The CDR3 extends over 17 amino acids. From germline, CDR1 is MNHNS and CDR2 SASEGT. CDR3 sequence: CASTERGALSGTNVPTF. The CDR3 region has the DNA TGTGCCAGCACCGAAAGAGGGGCCCTCTCTGGGACCAATGTCCCGACTTTC.

Remarks on this clonotype: The junction does not match germline at one end; this may be a read error. The chain recombines TRBV11-1 with TRBJ2-3, with D perhaps being TRBD1 or TRBD2 (5 bases each). CDR1 is SGHAT, CDR2 FQDESV, per germline (reference sequence). This CDR3 is built from 19 residues. The CDR3 sequence is CPSSSGGSSVGARTDTQYF. CDR3 DNA: TGTCCCAGCAGCTCTGGGGGAAGCTCTGTAGGAGCCCGCACAGATACACAGTATTTT.

Worth noting for this clonotype: Compared with germline, one end of the junction differs, possibly owing to a read error. J is TRBJ2-4 and V is TRBV30; 9 bases map to TRBD1. The germline V gene has CDR1 GTSNPN and CDR2 SVGIG (reference sequence). The CDR3 loop spans 14 amino acids. The CDR3 loop is CAWSVIGTGTIKCF. The CDR3 DNA is TGTGCCTGGAGTGTAATCGGGACAGGGACCATTAAGTGCTTC.

In the case of this clonotype: The germline gene is not matched at one end of the junction; a read error may be the cause. The V call is TRBV4-3, the J call TRBJ2-3, with D unresolved. The CDR3 length is 15 residues. Per germline, CDR1 LGHNA and CDR2 YSLEER. CDR3 nucleotide sequence: TGCGCCAGCAGCCAAGATTTAAAGACCCCAGATATGCAGTATTTT. The encoded protein is CASSQDLKTPDMQYF.

V and J are TRBV29-1 and TRBJ2-5; 10 bases agree with TRBD2. V trimming: 5 bases; J trimming: 8 bases; junction bases outside the gene matches: 14. CDR3 length: 15 amino acids. CDR1 is SQVTM, CDR2 ANQGSEA, per germline. The DNA for the CDR3 is TGCAGCGTTCGGACTAGCGGTAGATGGGCAGAAACCCAGTACTTC. Encoded protein: CSVRTSGRWAETQYF. Filled out from reference TRBV29-1 and TRBJ2-5, the complete variable domain reads SAVISQKPSRDICQRGTSLTIQCQVDSQVTMMFWYRQQPGQSLTLIATANQGSEATYESGFVIDKFPISRPNLTFSTLTVSNMSPEDSSIYLCSVRTSGRWAETQYFGPGTRLLVL.

A single count supports this clonotype. At one end the junction does not follow the germline gene, possibly because of a read error. V gene TRBV6-6 combines with J gene TRBJ2-7; 9 bases agree with TRBD2. The CDR3 sequence is 16 residues long. Germline lookup yields CDR1 MNHNY and CDR2 SVGAGI (reference sequence). CDR3 bases: TGTACCAGCAGTCATCGAGCGGGAGGACCTACCTACGAGCATTACTTC. This translates into CTSSHRAGGPTYEHYF.

As regards this clonotype: This could be a read error, since a much larger clone is one nucleotide away. This chain uses TRBV6-4 with TRBJ2-2, with 9 bases identical to TRBD1. Germline V CDR1 and CDR2: MRHNA, SNTAGT. The CDR3 totals 14 residues. The trim removed 4 bases at V and 7 bases at J, leaving 4 bases unmatched. CDR3 DNA: TGTGCCAGCAGTGCCACAGGGGGCATCGGGGAGCTGTTTTTT. This gives the protein CASSATGGIGELFF.

The rearrangement uses TRBV29-1 and TRBJ2-7; D remains unclear. Looked up from germline, CDR1 is SQVTM and CDR2 is ANQGSEA. This CDR3 comprises 12 residues. V was pared by 6 bases and J by 5 bases, with 14 bases between. For the CDR3, the DNA is TGCAGCGTGCTGTCATGGGCCCACGAGCAGTACTTC. Translating it yields CSVLSWAHEQYF.

To note about this clonotype: A read error may produce the germline difference seen at one junction end. V usage is TRBV11-1 and J usage is TRBJ2-1, with 10 bases fitting TRBD2. Germline V CDR1 and CDR2: SGHAT, FQDESV (reference sequence). The CDR3 is 16 residues long. CDR3 DNA: TGTGCCAGTAGCTTAGCGAAGCGGGGGGGCCACACTGAGCAGTTCTTC. Protein sequence: CASSLAKRGGHTEQFF.

Comment on this clonotype: One end of the junction does not line up with germline, which may come from a read error. The CDR3 DNA follows: TGTGCCAGCAGCTTCACCACCGGGACAGCGAATTCATCCCTCCACTTT. Its protein is CASSFTTGTANSSLHF. The V gene is TRBV11-2, the J gene TRBJ1-6, with 7 bases fitting TRBD1. This CDR3 comprises 16 residues. Germline CDR1 is SGHAT and CDR2 is FQNNGV.

To note about this clonotype: The conserved phenylalanine or tryptophan normally closing the CDR3 is absent here, so this likely arose from a read error. The V call is TRBV4-1, the J call TRBJ2-1, with D possibly being TRBD1 or TRBD2 (6 bases each). With 6 bases removed from V and 0 bases from J, the gap between germline ends came to 18 bases. From germline, CDR1 is MGHRA and CDR2 YSYEKL. CDR3 length equals 17 residues. The CDR3 DNA reads as TGCGCCAGCAGTGCCGGAAGGGGGGCGAGCTCCTACAATGAGCAGTTCCTC. It yields the protein CASSAGRGASSYNEQFL.

For this clonotype: The conserved final phenylalanine or tryptophan is absent from the CDR3, which likely points to a read error. The rearrangement uses TRBV29-1 and TRBJ1-1; the D is unclear. CDR1 and CDR2 from the germline V gene are SQVTM and ANQGSEA. This CDR3 is 14 amino acids long. V was shortened by 5 bases and J by 7 bases, with 20 bases between the two germline ends. For the CDR3, the DNA is TGCAGCGTTCTACTCCTCCAGGTGAGGAGTGAAGCTTTCTTA. Translation gives CSVLLLQVRSEAFL.

With regard to this clonotype: This may come from a read error, since a much larger clone is one base off. The chain joins TRBV28 to TRBJ2-3; a weak D match, TRBD1 (6 bases). V was trimmed by 4 bases and J by 6 bases, leaving 17 bases between them. Looked up from germline, CDR1 is MDHEN and CDR2 is SYDVKM. The CDR3 loop spans 15 amino acids. In nucleotides, the CDR3 is TGTGCCAGCAGTTCAAGCGGCGTGGGGGCGGATACGCAGTATTTT. It codes for CASSSSGVGADTQYF.

As to this clonotype: The junction shows a germline mismatch at one end, possibly a read error. As DNA, the CDR3 is TGTTCCAGCAGTCATAGCTGGAGATACTACAATGAGCAGTTCTTC. It codes for CSSSHSWRYYNEQFF. V and J are TRBV12-3 or TRBV12-4 and TRBJ2-1; D unresolved. The CDR3 runs 15 residues.

The sample holds one count of this clonotype. Mismatch with germline at one junction end may stem from a read error. The V and J genes are TRBV28 and TRBJ1-1; 7 nucleotides match TRBD1. CDR3 length: 14 amino acids. CDR1 and CDR2 from the germline V gene are MDHEN and SYDVKM. CDR3 in DNA: TGTGCCAGCAGTTTGGGACAGAAAAACACTGAAGCTTTATTT. It codes for CASSLGQKNTEALF.

This chain connects TRBV5-4 to TRBJ2-7, with TRBD2 matching 9 bases. Judging by the DNA end, TRBJ2-1 fits better; the J call may be wrong. The CDR3 is made up of 14 amino acids. Germline CDR1 reads SGHNT; CDR2 reads YYREEE (reference sequence). The CDR3 is CASSIAGVGYEQFF. CDR3 coding DNA: TGTGCCAGCAGTATAGCGGGAGTTGGATACGAGCAGTTCTTC.